The 8 T cell receptor beta chains presented below share a single source sample, sequenced in a study of T cells in women clearing cervical HPV infection. TCRdb's copy holds only in-frame clones and misses some; the assay was immunoSEQ multiplex PCR. The table lists more than 20,000 clones. Sample: blood buffy coat. Receptors were obtained from a woman aged 18-70 years with a cervical HPV16 infection that either progressed to CIN3+ or cleared (not recorded which).

The part of the CDR3 DNA that was read is TGCAGTGCTAGAGGAAAGGGAGCTAGCGGGCCTGGAGAGACC. Translation gives CSARGKGASGPGET. The full CDR3 is CSARGKGASGPGETQYF. This sequence joins TRBV20-1 and TRBJ2-5, with TRBD2 matching 8 bases. The read finishes 3 residues shy of the CDR3 end, and the germline J gene is used to complete it. CDR1 and CDR2 (germline): DFQATT, SNEGSKA (reference sequence). The trim removed 1 base at V and 4 bases at J, leaving 14 bases unmatched. This CDR3 is built from 17 residues.

CDR3 region: CASSLVRDSPLHF. The CDR3 bases that were read are TGTGCCAGCAGCTTGGTGCGCGATTCACCC. V is TRBV5-4 and J is TRBJ1-6; unclear D gene. The sequence runs out 3 residues before the end of the CDR3; the remainder is reconstructed from the germline J gene. Germline V gene data show CDR1 as SGHNT and CDR2 as YYREEE (reference sequence). The V and J ends lost 0 bases and 8 bases respectively, with 6 bases between them. The CDR3 runs to 13 residues.

On this clone itself: The read terminates 3 residues before the CDR3 end, so the remaining end is supplied by the germline J gene. This chain uses TRBV30 with TRBJ1-4; a possible D gene is TRBD1 (5 bases). Germline lookup yields CDR1 GTSNPN and CDR2 SVGIG (reference sequence). The CDR3 sequence is 13 residues long. Incomplete CDR3 DNA: TGTGCCTGGAGTGAACAGGAAAGTTCACCA. It encodes CAWSEQESSP. The whole CDR3 region reads CAWSEQESSPLFF.

To note about this clone: The CDR3 end falls 3 residues outside the read, so it is completed with the germline J gene. J is TRBJ1-2 and V is TRBV19, with 7 nucleotides matching TRBD1. The CDR3 extends over 15 amino acids. V shed 7 bases, J shed 3 bases, and the junction held 11 bases outside the gene matches. Per the germline V gene, CDR1 is LNHDA and CDR2 is SQIVND (reference sequence). The CDR3 bases that were read are TGTGCCAGTAACCCGGGGAGGGGGCTCGACTATGGC. The encoded protein is CASNPGRGLDYG. The full CDR3 reads CASNPGRGLDYGYTF.

To note about this clone: The read gets to within 3 residues of the CDR3 end, and the germline J gene fills in the rest. The chain recombines TRBV7-2 with TRBJ1-2; D is uncertain. Per germline, CDR1 SGHTA and CDR2 FQGNSA. The CDR3 loop spans 13 amino acids. CDR3 in amino acids: CASSLLAADTYTF. CDR3 DNA, as far as it was read: TGTGCCAGCAGCTTACTAGCGGCAGATACC.

On this clone: The read ends 3 residues early relative to the CDR3; the germline J gene fills the gap. V and J are TRBV12-3 or TRBV12-4 and TRBJ2-7, with a weak D call TRBD2 (6 bases). The CDR3 totals 14 residues. V was cut by 5 bases and J by 2 bases, with 13 bases left in between. CDR3 DNA (partial): TGTGCCAGCAGTCCGCTAGGAGGGGCCTACGAG. It translates to CASSPLGGAYE. The entire CDR3 sequence reads CASSPLGGAYEQYF.

Comments on this clone: Read sequence stops 3 residues before the CDR3 end, and the germline J gene provides the missing end. This sequence joins TRBV19 and TRBJ1-2; 7 bases map to TRBD1. Trimming cost V 5 bases and J 4 bases; bases outside gene matches: 10. Germline loops: CDR1 LNHDA, CDR2 SQIVND (reference sequence). The CDR3 runs 15 residues. Partial CDR3 DNA: TGTGCCAGTAGTGCCTCAGGGGGAACGGGCTATGGC. Its translation: CASSASGGTGYG. The whole CDR3 sequence is CASSASGGTGYGYTF.

Points on this clone: The sequence runs out 3 residues before the end of the CDR3; the remainder is reconstructed from the germline J gene. The genes are TRBV19 and TRBJ2-2, with TRBD1 as a possible D gene (5 bases). Germline V gene sequence: CDR1 LNHDA, CDR2 SQIVND (reference sequence). With 3 bases removed from V and 1 base from J, the gap between germline ends came to 9 bases. This CDR3 is built from 15 residues. The sequenced CDR3 bases are TGTGCCAGTAGTATCAGGGTGGGGAACACCGGGGAG. Amino acids: CASSIRVGNTGE. In full, the CDR3 reads CASSIRVGNTGELFF.